This TCR beta chain stems from a study of Ad26.COV2.S vaccination and SARS-CoV-2 variants. As concerns this clone: Its antigen remains unidentified.

Broader study findings: It was vaccine recipients, not placebo recipients, who had the higher spike-specific TCR breadth. Recipients of either vaccine or placebo displayed similar breadth of non-spike TCRs.

Regarding treatment: 19 received Ad26.COV2.S at low or high dose, single or two shots; 5 received placebo; per-sample allocation not given. Samples were taken on day 63 after the first vaccine or placebo injection. The data were produced by immunoSEQ multiplex PCR, yet TCRdb's version contains in-frame clones alone and is incomplete. This table holds 300,000 to 400,000 clones, around 87% found once. Sequencing used peripheral blood, obtained in a trial of Ad26.COV2.S vaccine versus placebo. The TCR originated in a person aged 18 to 65 who received the Ad26.COV2.S COVID-19 vaccine or a placebo.

In nucleotides, the CDR3 is TGTGCCAGCAGCCAAGATTGGAGCGGGGGGATGTACGAGCAGTACTTC. It encodes CASSQDWSGGMYEQYF. This chain connects TRBV3-1 (or the pseudogene TRBV3-2) to TRBJ2-7; 9 nucleotides agree with TRBD2. The J segment lost 4 bases and the V segment lost 0 bases, leaving 7 bases of the junction unmatched. Germline values: CDR1 LGHDT, CDR2 YNNKEL (reference sequence). The CDR3 consists of 16 residues.